What follows are 9 T cell receptor beta chains derived from one specimen sequenced in a study of cytotoxic CD8 clonotypes in ibrutinib-treated CLL. Sequenced by immunoSEQ multiplex PCR; TCRdb stores in-frame clones only, minus some. The table shows about 200,000 clones, with about two thirds occurring only once. Material: PBMCs, obtained after 24 months of ibrutinib treatment. The receptors here all came from a human donor with chronic lymphocytic leukemia.

The chain combines TRBV28 with TRBJ2-4; D is undetermined. Germline V CDR1 and CDR2: MDHEN, SYDVKM. Trimming left V 2 bases short and J 1 base short, with 6 bases between. The CDR3 covers 14 residues. In nucleotides, the CDR3 is TGTGCCAGCAGTTTACTTCAGGCCAAAAACATTCAGTACTTC. It specifies CASSLLQAKNIQYF.

This CDR3 is CASSLNHGANVLTF. DNA of the CDR3: TGTGCCAGCAGCTTGAATCATGGGGCCAACGTCCTGACTTTC. The chain uses TRBV5-4 and TRBJ2-6; D uncertain. Looked up from germline, CDR1 is SGHNT and CDR2 is YYREEE (reference sequence). This CDR3 comprises 14 residues. V dropped 1 base and J dropped 3 bases, with 5 bases sitting between them. The variable domain in full, completed from reference TRBV5-4 and TRBJ2-6, reads ETGVTQSPTHLIKTRGQQVTLRCSSQSGHNTVSWYQQALGQGPQFIFQYYREEENGRGNFPPRFSGLQFPNYSSELNVNALELDDSALYLCASSLNHGANVLTFGAGSRLTVL.

This clone turned up a few times. The chain has TRBV2 and TRBJ2-3; tentatively, D is TRBD1 (6 bases). There are 14 residues in the CDR3. CDR1 and CDR2 from the germline V gene are SNHLY and FYNNEI. V shed 1 base and J shed 2 bases, with 7 bases lying between them. CDR3 nucleotides: TGTGCCAGCAGTGAAGGGACAGACACAGATACGCAGTATTTT. Protein: CASSEGTDTDTQYF.

The J gene is TRBJ2-7, the V gene TRBV25-1; D remains ambiguous. Germline CDR1 is MGHDK and CDR2 is SYGVNS. V was cut by 2 bases and J by 2 bases, with 16 bases left in between. CDR3 length: 16 amino acids. The CDR3 sequence is CASSELFNGRAYEQYF. CDR3 in DNA: TGTGCCAGCAGTGAACTCTTTAACGGTCGGGCCTACGAGCAGTACTTC.

The V call is TRBV19, the J call TRBJ1-3; D gene unclear. Trimming left V 9 bases short and J 2 bases short, with 11 bases between. The V gene's germline CDR1 is LNHDA and CDR2 SQIVND (reference sequence). The CDR3 runs 13 residues. CDR3 sequence (DNA): TGTGCCAGCCAAAGGACCCCTGGAAACACCATATATTTT. It yields the protein CASQRTPGNTIYF. Looking up the rest from reference TRBV19 and TRBJ1-3 gives the full variable domain: DGGITQSPKYLFRKEGQNVTLSCEQNLNHDAMYWYRQDPGQGLRLIYYSQIVNDFQKGDIAEGYSVSREKKESFPLTVTSAQKNPTAFYLCASQRTPGNTIYFGEGSWLTVV.

This clone occurred a few times. The V call is TRBV7-6, the J call TRBJ2-4; 7 nucleotides match TRBD2. The CDR3 loop spans 14 amino acids. Germline V gene lookup returns CDR1 SGHVS and CDR2 FNYEAQ. Trimming at V came to 5 bases and at J to 4 bases, leaving 5 bases not matched to a gene. The chain's CDR3 is CASSPLGGKNIQYF. CDR3 nucleotides: TGTGCCAGCAGCCCCCTGGGGGGGAAAAACATTCAGTACTTC.

This chain links TRBV5-1 with TRBJ1-3; D is undetermined. Trimming removed 1 base from V and 0 bases from J, with 11 bases in between. The length of the CDR3 is 16 residues. Germline loops: CDR1 SGHRS, CDR2 YFSETQ. The CDR3 spells CASSLYSTSSGNTIYF. The CDR3 bases are TGCGCCAGCAGCTTGTATAGCACTAGCTCTGGAAACACCATATATTTT.

The V call is TRBV5-4, the J call TRBJ1-3; 8 bases agree with TRBD1. CDR1 is SGHNT and CDR2 is YYREEE in the germline V gene (reference sequence). V was pared by 3 bases and J by 0 bases, with 11 bases of the junction left unmatched. CDR3 length equals 18 residues. The CDR3 DNA reads TGTGCCAGCAGCTACCGGCAGGGGGCTGTAATCTCTGGAAACACCATATATTTT. This translates into CASSYRQGAVISGNTIYF.

This chain uses TRBV7-2 with TRBJ1-2; D is uncertain. V was shortened by 3 bases and J by 2 bases, with 7 bases between the two germline ends. The germline gives CDR1 SGHTA, CDR2 FQGNSA. The CDR3 is made up of 13 amino acids. The CDR3, as DNA: TGTGCCAGCAGCTTCAGTCTCAACTATGGCTACACCTTC. Its protein is CASSFSLNYGYTF.